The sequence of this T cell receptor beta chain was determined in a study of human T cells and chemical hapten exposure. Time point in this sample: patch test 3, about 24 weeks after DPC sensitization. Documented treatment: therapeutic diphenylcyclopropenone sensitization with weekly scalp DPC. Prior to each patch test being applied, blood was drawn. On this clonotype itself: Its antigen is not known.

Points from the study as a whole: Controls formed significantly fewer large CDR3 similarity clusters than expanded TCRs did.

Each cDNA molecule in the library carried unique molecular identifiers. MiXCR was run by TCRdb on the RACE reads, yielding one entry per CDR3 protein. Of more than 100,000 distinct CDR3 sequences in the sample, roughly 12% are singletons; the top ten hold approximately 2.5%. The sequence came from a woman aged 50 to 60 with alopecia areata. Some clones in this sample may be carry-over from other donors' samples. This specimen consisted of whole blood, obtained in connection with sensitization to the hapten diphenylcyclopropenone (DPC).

The CDR3 coding sequence is TGTGCCAGCAGTTACTCGATCCTACAGGGATTGGACACTGAAGCTTTCTTT. Translating gives CASSYSILQGLDTEAFF. The rearrangement links TRBV6-5 to TRBJ1-1; tentative D call: TRBD1 (6 bases). Trimming shortened V by 0 bases and J by 3 bases, and 17 bases separated the two germline ends. Germline CDR1 reads MNHEY; CDR2 reads SVGAGI. The CDR3 extends over 17 amino acids.